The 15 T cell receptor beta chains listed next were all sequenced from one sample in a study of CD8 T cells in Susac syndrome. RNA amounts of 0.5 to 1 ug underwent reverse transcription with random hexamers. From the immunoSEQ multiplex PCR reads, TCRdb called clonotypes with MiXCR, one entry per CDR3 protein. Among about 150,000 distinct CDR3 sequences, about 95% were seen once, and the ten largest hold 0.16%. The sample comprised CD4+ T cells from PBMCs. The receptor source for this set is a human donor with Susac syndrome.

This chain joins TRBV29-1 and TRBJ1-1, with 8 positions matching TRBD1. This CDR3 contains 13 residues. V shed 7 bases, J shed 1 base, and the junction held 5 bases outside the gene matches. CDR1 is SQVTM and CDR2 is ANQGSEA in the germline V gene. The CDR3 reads CSAGGERNTEAFF. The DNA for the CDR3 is TGCAGCGCAGGGGGCGAGCGGAACACTGAAGCTTTCTTT.

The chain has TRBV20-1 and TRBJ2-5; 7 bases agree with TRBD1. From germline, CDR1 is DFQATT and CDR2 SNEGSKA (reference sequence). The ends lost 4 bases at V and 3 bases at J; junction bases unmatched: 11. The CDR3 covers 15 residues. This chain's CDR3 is CSATLAITGEETQYF. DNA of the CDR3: TGCAGTGCTACGTTGGCTATTACAGGGGAAGAGACCCAGTACTTC.

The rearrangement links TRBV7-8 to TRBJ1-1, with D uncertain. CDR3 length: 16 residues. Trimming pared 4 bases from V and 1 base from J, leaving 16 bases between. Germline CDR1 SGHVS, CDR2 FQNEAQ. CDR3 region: CASSSPSRGSNTEAFF. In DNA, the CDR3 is TGTGCCAGCAGCTCGCCTTCCCGGGGTTCGAACACTGAAGCTTTCTTT.

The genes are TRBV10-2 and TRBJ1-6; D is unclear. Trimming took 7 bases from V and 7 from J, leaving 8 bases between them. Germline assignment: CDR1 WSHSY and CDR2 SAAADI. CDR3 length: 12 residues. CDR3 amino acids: CASMKGNSPLHF. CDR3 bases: TGCGCCAGCATGAAAGGGAATTCACCCCTCCACTTT.

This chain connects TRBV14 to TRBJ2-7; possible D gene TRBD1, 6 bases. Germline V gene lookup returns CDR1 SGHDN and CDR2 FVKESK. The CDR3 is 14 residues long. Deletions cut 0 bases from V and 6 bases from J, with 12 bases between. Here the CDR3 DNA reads TGTGCCAGCAGCCAAGAACAGGGAAGGGTCGAGCAGTACTTC. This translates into CASSQEQGRVEQYF.

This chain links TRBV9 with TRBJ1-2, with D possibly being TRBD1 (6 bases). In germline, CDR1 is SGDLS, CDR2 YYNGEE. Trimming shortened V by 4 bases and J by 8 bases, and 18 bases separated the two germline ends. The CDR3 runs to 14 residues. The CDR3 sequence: CASSPRGPAGGYTF. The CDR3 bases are TGTGCCAGCAGCCCTCGGGGGCCCGCGGGGGGCTACACCTTC.

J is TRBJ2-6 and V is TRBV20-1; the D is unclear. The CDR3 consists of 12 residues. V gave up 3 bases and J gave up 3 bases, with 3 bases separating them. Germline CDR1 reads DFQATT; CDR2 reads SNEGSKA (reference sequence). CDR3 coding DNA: TGCAGTGCTAGGGATGGGGCCAACGTCCTGACTTTC. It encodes CSARDGANVLTF.

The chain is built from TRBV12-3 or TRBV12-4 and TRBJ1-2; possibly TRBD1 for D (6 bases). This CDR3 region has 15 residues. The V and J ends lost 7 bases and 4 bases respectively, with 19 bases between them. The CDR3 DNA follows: TGTGCCAGCATCCTAGGGGGGGCTCACTCCTATGGCTACACCTTC. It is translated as CASILGGAHSYGYTF.

CDR3 sequence (DNA): TGTGCCACCAGTGAGGGCGATAATGTAGCCGGGGAGCTGTTTTTT. As protein: CATSEGDNVAGELFF. V is TRBV24-1 and J is TRBJ2-2, with no clear D. The CDR3 consists of 15 residues. V lost 4 bases to trimming and J lost 6 bases, with 14 bases between them. The germline gives CDR1 KGHDR, CDR2 SFDVKD.

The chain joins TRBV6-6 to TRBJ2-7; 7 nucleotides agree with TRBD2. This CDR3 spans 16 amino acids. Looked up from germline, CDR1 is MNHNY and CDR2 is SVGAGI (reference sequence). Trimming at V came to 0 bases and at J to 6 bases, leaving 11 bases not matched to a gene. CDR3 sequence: CASSYSPGGTAGEQYF. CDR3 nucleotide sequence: TGTGCCAGCAGTTACTCCCCGGGGGGTACCGCCGGCGAGCAGTACTTC.

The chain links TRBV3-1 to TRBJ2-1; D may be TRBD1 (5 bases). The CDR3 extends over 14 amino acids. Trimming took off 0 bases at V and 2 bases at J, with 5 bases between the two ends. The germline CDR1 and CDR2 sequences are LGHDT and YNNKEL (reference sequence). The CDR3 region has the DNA TGTGCCAGCAGCCAAGACAGGGCCTACAATGAGCAGTTCTTC. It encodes CASSQDRAYNEQFF.

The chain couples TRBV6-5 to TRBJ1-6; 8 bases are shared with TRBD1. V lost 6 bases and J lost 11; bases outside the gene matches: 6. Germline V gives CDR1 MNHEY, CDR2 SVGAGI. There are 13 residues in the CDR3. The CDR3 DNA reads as TGTGCCAGCAGCTCGGGACAGGTCGCACCCCTCCACTTT. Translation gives CASSSGQVAPLHF.

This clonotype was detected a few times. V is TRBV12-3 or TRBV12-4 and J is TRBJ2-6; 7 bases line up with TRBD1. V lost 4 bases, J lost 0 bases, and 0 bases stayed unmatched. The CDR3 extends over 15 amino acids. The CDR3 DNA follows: TGTGCCAGCAGTTCAGGGGGCTCTGGGGCCAACGTCCTGACTTTC. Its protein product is CASSSGGSGANVLTF.

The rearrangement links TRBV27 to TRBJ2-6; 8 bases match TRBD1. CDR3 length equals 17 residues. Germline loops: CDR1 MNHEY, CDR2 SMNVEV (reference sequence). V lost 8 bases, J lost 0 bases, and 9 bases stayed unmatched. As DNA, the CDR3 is TGTGCCAGCGGCGCCGGGACAGGACCCTCTGGGGCCAACGTCCTGACTTTC. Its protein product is CASGAGTGPSGANVLTF.

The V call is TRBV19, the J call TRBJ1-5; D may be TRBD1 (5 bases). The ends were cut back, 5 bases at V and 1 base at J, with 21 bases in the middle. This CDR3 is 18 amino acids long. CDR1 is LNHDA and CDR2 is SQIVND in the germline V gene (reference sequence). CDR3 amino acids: CASSGWDSIRGSNQPQHF. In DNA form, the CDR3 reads TGTGCCAGTAGTGGCTGGGACTCTATTAGGGGCAGCAATCAGCCCCAGCATTTT.